The clone carrying this T cell receptor (beta chain) has just one count. This record belongs to a study of T cell responses to AZD1222 COVID-19 vaccine. There are 13 residues in the CDR3. Germline CDR1 reads SGHNT; CDR2 reads YYREEE (reference sequence). Trimming shortened V by 2 bases and J by 1 base, and 6 bases separated the two germline ends. Libraries were prepared by immunoSEQ multiplex PCR; TCRdb keeps only in-frame clonotypes and omits some of them. The table records 110,000 to 150,000 clones, roughly 90% of them present only once. This material consisted of peripheral blood, taken 28 days after the second AZD1222 dose. V and J are TRBV5-4 and TRBJ1-1; D not resolved. The sequence was collected from an adult who received the AZD1222 COVID-19 vaccine. The CDR3 protein is CASSLEKNTEAFF. The CDR3 nucleotides read TGTGCCAGCAGCTTAGAGAAGAACACTGAAGCTTTCTTT.